This T cell receptor (beta chain) was documented in a study of early T cells in non-severe SARS-CoV-2 infection. This clonotype has at least ten counts. In the library, individual cDNA molecules carried attached unique molecular identifiers. TCRdb passed the 5' RACE reads through MiXCR, listing each CDR3 protein once. The sample carries almost 65,000 distinct CDR3 sequences, around 4.9% recorded once. The sequence derives from an adult who was a healthcare worker with PCR-confirmed SARS-CoV-2 infection or an uninfected control (not recorded which). What was sequenced was whole blood.

The CDR3 here is CASSLDGQRGQREQYF. The CDR3 region has the DNA TGTGCCAGCAGCTTAGATGGGCAGCGGGGGCAAAGGGAGCAGTACTTC. The rearrangement joins TRBV7-2 to TRBJ2-7; 8 positions agree with TRBD2. J lost 7 bases, V lost 1 base, and 12 bases had no gene match. The germline CDR1 and CDR2 sequences are SGHTA and FQGNSA. The CDR3 is 16 residues long.